This T cell receptor (beta chain) was recovered during a study of CD8+ T cells in alopecia areata. The CDR3 sequence is 15 residues long. Trimming removed 8 bases from V and 5 bases from J; junction bases left unmatched: 5. CDR1 MNHEY and CDR2 SVGAGI come from the germline V gene. The authors extracted RNA and reverse transcribed it into cDNA as the sequencing template. The assay was immunoSEQ multiplex PCR, and TCRdb's table has in-frame clones only and misses some. Among 25,000 to 35,000 clones listed, 62% were seen once. Input material: NKG2D-high CD8+ T cells sorted from blood. This sequence was found in a human donor with alopecia areata. J is TRBJ2-2 and V is TRBV6-5; TRBD2 matches at 13 bases. CDR3 nucleotide sequence: TGTGCCAGCTCGGGACTAGCGGGATCAACCGGGGAGCTGTTTTTT. This translates into CASSGLAGSTGELFF.